These 9 T cell receptor beta chains were sequenced from one sample in a study of T cell changes during pregnancy in multiple sclerosis. Using immunoSEQ multiplex PCR, the repertoire was profiled, and TCRdb retains in-frame clones only, with some absent. The table has around 49,000 clones, approximately 95% seen once; the top ten hold 5% to 7%. The sample consisted of CD8+ T cells from peripheral blood mononuclear cells, taken in the first trimester of pregnancy. The receptors stem from a female donor with multiple sclerosis, enrolled in a pregnancy study.

The rearrangement links TRBV27 to TRBJ2-4, with TRBD1 matching 8 bases. The ends lost 5 bases at V and 0 bases at J; junction bases unmatched: 6. The CDR3 is made up of 16 amino acids. Looked up from germline, CDR1 is MNHEY and CDR2 is SMNVEV (reference sequence). CDR3 amino acids: CASSHTGTGAKNIQYF. As DNA, the CDR3 is TGTGCCAGCAGTCACACCGGGACAGGAGCCAAAAACATTCAGTACTTC.

The chain recombines TRBV6-4 with TRBJ2-3; 8 positions match TRBD2. Germline lookup yields CDR1 MRHNA and CDR2 SNTAGT. The CDR3 is made up of 16 amino acids. Trimming at V came to 2 bases and at J to 4 bases, leaving 8 bases not matched to a gene. The CDR3 DNA follows: TGTGCCAGCAGTGACACAACGGGAGGGCCGGCAGATACGCAGTATTTT. Translation: CASSDTTGGPADTQYF.

The rearrangement joins TRBV5-5 to TRBJ2-1; D call uncertain. This CDR3 comprises 17 residues. The V gene lost 4 bases and the J gene lost 4 bases, with 21 bases spanning the gap. The V gene's germline CDR1 is SGHKS and CDR2 YYEKEE (reference sequence). CDR3 DNA: TGTGCCAGCAGCAAGCACGCGATCTTTATACCGTACAATGAGCAGTTCTTC. This encodes CASSKHAIFIPYNEQFF.

The V and J genes are TRBV7-6 and TRBJ2-7; D remains ambiguous. Germline V gene lookup returns CDR1 SGHVS and CDR2 FNYEAQ. Trimming left V 2 bases short and J 7 bases short, with 12 bases between. The CDR3 is 13 residues long. CDR3 sequence reads: CASSLSGSDEQYF. As DNA, the CDR3 is TGTGCCAGCAGCTTATCAGGTTCGGATGAGCAGTACTTC.

This rearrangement joins TRBV7-9 to TRBJ2-3; weak D call: TRBD1 (6 bases). V dropped 1 base and J dropped 6 bases, with 17 bases sitting between them. Germline V CDR1 and CDR2: SEHNR, FQNEAQ (reference sequence). The CDR3 covers 16 residues. The CDR3 DNA sequence: TGTGCCAGCAGCTTAGTAGGCTGGACAGATAAGGATACGCAGTATTTT. This sequence encodes CASSLVGWTDKDTQYF.

The chain joins TRBV5-1 to TRBJ2-1; no clear D. V was clipped by 2 bases and J by 9 bases, with 6 bases between them. The germline V gene encodes CDR1 SGHRS and CDR2 YFSETQ. This CDR3 spans 11 amino acids. This CDR3 reads CASSFLGEQFF. The CDR3 bases are TGCGCCAGCAGCTTTCTAGGTGAGCAGTTCTTC.

The chain is built from TRBV5-6 and TRBJ2-1; D remains ambiguous. V was clipped by 0 bases and J by 6 bases, with 4 bases between them. The CDR3 runs to 12 residues. Per the germline V gene, CDR1 is SGHDT and CDR2 is YYEEEE. CDR3: CASSLGSNEQFF. CDR3 DNA: TGTGCCAGCAGCTTGGGTAGCAATGAGCAGTTCTTC.

The chain is built from TRBV30 and TRBJ1-1; D ambiguous. Trimming cost V 4 bases and J 2 bases, with 11 bases left between them. The CDR3 is 13 residues long. Germline-derived CDR1 and CDR2 are GTSNPN and SVGIG (reference sequence). The CDR3 is CAWTPGINTEAFF. The CDR3 coding sequence is TGTGCCTGGACTCCGGGTATTAACACTGAAGCTTTCTTT.

This chain links TRBV6-1 with TRBJ2-2; TRBD1 aligns across 7 bases. The V and J ends lost 2 bases and 3 bases, in that order; junction bases with no gene match: 0. Per germline, CDR1 MNHNS and CDR2 SASEGT. The CDR3 length is 14 residues. The CDR3 DNA is TGTGCCAGCAGTGAACAGGGGGACACCGGGGAGCTGTTTTTT. This encodes CASSEQGDTGELFF.